One sample yielded the 2 T cell receptor beta chains listed below, sequenced in a study of CD8 T cells in ankylosing spondylitis. TCRdb reanalysed the 5' RACE reads using MiXCR and keeps one entry per CDR3 protein. The data hold 250,000 to 400,000 distinct CDR3 sequences, with approximately 10% observed a single time. Material for sequencing was blood, either unsorted or a sorted T cell fraction (not recorded which). The receptor set was obtained from a female donor with ankylosing spondylitis or in good health (not recorded which).

The chain combines TRBV5-1 with TRBJ2-5; the match to TRBD1 covers 9 bases. There are 15 residues in the CDR3. The V segment lost 0 bases and the J segment 2 bases; nucleotides outside the gene matches: 2. Germline assignment: CDR1 SGHRS and CDR2 YFSETQ. The CDR3 here is CASSLVDRGQETQYF. Here the CDR3 DNA reads TGCGCCAGCAGCTTGGTGGACAGGGGACAAGAGACCCAGTACTTC. The full variable domain, its missing parts supplied by reference TRBV5-1 and TRBJ2-5, is KAGVTQTPRYLIKTRGQQVTLSCSPISGHRSVSWYQQTPGQGLQFLFEYFSETQRNKGNFPGRFSGRQFSNSRSEMNVSTLELGDSALYLCASSLVDRGQETQYFGPGTRLLVL.

This clonotype occurred many times. V usage is TRBV7-9 and J usage is TRBJ1-1; 7 nucleotides align to TRBD1. CDR1 is SEHNR and CDR2 is FQNEAQ in the germline V gene (reference sequence). V gave up 4 bases and J gave up 4 bases; unmatched junction bases: 12. The CDR3 sequence is 16 residues long. The DNA for the CDR3 is TGTGCCAGCAGCTATCGACAGGGCGGGTCTGGCACTGAAGCTTTCTTT. This sequence encodes CASSYRQGGSGTEAFF.